This TCR beta chain was profiled in a study of shared clonotypes between healthy human individuals. Study conclusions and caveats: Some clonotypes were shared by all four sorted-subset donors, while others were not shared. The non-shared ones had lower generation probabilities than the shared ones.

Some clones are missing from TCRdb's copy, which holds only in-frame ones; the method was immunoSEQ multiplex PCR. The table includes about 960,000 clones, roughly 72% detected once. The CDR3 contains 13 residues. The germline CDR1 and CDR2 sequences are MNHNS and SASEGT. V shed 5 bases and J shed 7 bases, with 12 bases lying between them. The count of this clone is one. Its specificity is unknown. Sequenced sample: memory CD4+ T cells sorted from blood. The subset is: CD45RA-negative fraction. The V call is TRBV6-1, the J call TRBJ2-1, with a tentative D call TRBD1 (5 bases). The TCR sequence derives from a man between 18 and 29 years old in good health. CDR3 amino acids: CASSRGTANEQFF. The CDR3 DNA follows: TGTGCCAGCAGTAGGGGTACCGCGAATGAGCAGTTCTTC.